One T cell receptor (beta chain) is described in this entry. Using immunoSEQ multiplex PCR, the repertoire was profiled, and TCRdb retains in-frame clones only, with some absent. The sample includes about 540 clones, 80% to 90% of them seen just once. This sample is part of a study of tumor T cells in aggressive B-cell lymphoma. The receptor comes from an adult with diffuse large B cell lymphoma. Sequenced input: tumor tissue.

The CDR3 protein is CASRQAGGYNEQFF. CDR3 nucleotide sequence: TGTGCCAGCAGGCAAGCGGGAGGGTACAATGAGCAGTTCTTC. V gene TRBV27 combines with J gene TRBJ2-1; 10 positions agree with TRBD2. The CDR3 has 14 amino acids. V shed 6 bases, J shed 4 bases, and the junction held 3 bases outside the gene matches. Germline CDR1 and CDR2: MNHEY and SMNVEV (reference sequence).